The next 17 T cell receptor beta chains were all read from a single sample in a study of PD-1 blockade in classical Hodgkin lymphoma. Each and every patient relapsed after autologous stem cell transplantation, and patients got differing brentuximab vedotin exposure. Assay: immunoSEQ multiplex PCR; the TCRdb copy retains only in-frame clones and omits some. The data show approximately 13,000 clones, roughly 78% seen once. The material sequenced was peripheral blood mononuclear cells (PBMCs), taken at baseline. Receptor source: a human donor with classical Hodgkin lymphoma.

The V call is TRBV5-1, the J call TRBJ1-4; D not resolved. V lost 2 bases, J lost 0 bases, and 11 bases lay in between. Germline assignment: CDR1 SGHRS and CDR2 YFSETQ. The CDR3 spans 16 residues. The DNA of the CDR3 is TGCGCCAGCAGCTTTGGCGGAATAGCAACTAATGAAAAACTGTTTTTT. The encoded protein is CASSFGGIATNEKLFF.

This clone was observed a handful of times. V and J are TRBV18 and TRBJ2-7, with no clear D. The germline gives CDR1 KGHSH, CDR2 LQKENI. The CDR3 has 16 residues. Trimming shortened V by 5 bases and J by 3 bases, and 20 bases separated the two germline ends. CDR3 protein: CASSSLTNSVVYEQYV. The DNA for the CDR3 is TGTGCCAGCTCATCATTGACCAACTCTGTGGTCTACGAGCAGTACGTC.

CDR3 sequence: CASSLTDRGYEQYV. The CDR3 DNA reads TGTGCCAGCAGCCTCACCGACAGGGGTTACGAGCAGTACGTC. The chain employs TRBV11-2 and TRBJ2-7, with TRBD1 matching 8 bases. V lost 5 bases to trimming and J lost 4 bases; unmatched junction nucleotides: 7. The CDR3 has 14 residues. CDR1 is SGHAT, CDR2 FQNNGV, per germline.

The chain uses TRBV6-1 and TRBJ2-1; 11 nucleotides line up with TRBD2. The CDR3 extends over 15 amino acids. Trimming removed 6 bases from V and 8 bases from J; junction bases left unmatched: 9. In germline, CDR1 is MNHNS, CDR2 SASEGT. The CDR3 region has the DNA TGTGCCAGCAGCGGAACTAGCGGGAGTATCGATGAGCAGTTCTTC. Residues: CASSGTSGSIDEQFF.

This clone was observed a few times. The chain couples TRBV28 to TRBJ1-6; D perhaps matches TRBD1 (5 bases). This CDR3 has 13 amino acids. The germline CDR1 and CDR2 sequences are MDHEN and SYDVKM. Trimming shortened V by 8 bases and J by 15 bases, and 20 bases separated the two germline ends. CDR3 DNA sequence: TGTGCCAGCTCCGAGACAAACAGGTTTCGCCTCCACTTT. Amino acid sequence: CASSETNRFRLHF.

The CDR3, as DNA: TGCAGTGCTAGCAGCTACGAGCAGTACTTC. This sequence encodes CSASSYEQYF. The chain carries TRBV20-1 and TRBJ2-7; D remains ambiguous. Germline CDR1 DFQATT, CDR2 SNEGSKA (reference sequence). CDR3 size: 10 residues. Trimming removed 3 bases at V and 3 bases at J, with 3 bases between.

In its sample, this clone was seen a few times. Here the CDR3 DNA reads TGTGCCAGCAGTGACGGGGCGCACACAGATACGCAGTATTTT. Its protein product is CASSDGAHTDTQYF. V gene TRBV6-4 combines with J gene TRBJ2-3; D may be TRBD1 (5 bases). From germline, CDR1 is MRHNA and CDR2 SNTAGT. The length of the CDR3 is 14 residues. The V gene lost 2 bases and the J gene lost 2 bases, with 8 bases spanning the gap.

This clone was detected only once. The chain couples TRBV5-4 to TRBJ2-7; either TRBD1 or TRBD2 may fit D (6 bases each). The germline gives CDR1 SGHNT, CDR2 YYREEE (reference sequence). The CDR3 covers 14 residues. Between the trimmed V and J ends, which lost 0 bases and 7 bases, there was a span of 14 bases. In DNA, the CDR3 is TGTGCCAGCAGCTTGGGGGGGGCGCGTAGGGAGCAGTACTTC. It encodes CASSLGGARREQYF.

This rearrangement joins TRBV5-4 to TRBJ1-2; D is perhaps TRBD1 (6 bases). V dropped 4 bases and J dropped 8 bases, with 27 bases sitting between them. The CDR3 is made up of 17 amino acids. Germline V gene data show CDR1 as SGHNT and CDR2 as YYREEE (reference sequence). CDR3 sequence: CASSLRTALTPGGGYTF. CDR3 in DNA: TGTGCCAGCAGCCTCCGGACAGCGCTAACCCCAGGAGGAGGCTACACCTTC.

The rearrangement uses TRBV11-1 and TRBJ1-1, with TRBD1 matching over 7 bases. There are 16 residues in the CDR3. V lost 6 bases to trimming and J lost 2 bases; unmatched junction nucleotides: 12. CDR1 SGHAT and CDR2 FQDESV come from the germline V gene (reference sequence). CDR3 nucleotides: TGTGCCAGCAGGCCCGGACAGGCCCCCCAAAACACTGAAGCTTTCTTT. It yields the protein CASRPGQAPQNTEAFF.

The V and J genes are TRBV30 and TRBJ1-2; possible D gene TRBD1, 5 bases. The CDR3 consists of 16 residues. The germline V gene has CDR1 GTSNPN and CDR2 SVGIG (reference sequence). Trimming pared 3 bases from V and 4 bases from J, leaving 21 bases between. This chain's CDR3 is CAWSIYGGVRPYGYTF. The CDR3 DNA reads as TGTGCCTGGAGCATTTATGGGGGGGTGAGGCCCTATGGCTACACCTTC.

The CDR3 coding sequence is TGTGCCAGCTCACCGACAGGGTACGAGCAGTACTTC. Translating gives CASSPTGYEQYF. V and J are TRBV18 and TRBJ2-7; 7 bases fit TRBD1. J gave up 4 bases and V 3 bases, and 0 bases lay outside the gene matches. Germline V CDR1 and CDR2: KGHSH, LQKENI. This CDR3 comprises 12 residues.

The CDR3 spells CASSPDRLETQYF. In nucleotides, the CDR3 is TGTGCCAGCAGTCCCGACAGGCTAGAGACCCAGTACTTC. The V gene is TRBV28, the J gene TRBJ2-5; D might be TRBD1 (6 bases). The CDR3 loop spans 13 amino acids. Trimming took off 5 bases at V and 4 bases at J, with 11 bases between the two ends. The V gene's germline CDR1 is MDHEN and CDR2 SYDVKM.

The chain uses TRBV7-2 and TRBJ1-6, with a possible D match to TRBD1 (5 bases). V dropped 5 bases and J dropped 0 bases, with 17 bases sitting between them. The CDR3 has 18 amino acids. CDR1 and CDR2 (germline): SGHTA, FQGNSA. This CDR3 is CASSPSWQGSSYNSPLHF. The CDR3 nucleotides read TGTGCCAGCAGCCCGAGCTGGCAGGGCAGCTCCTATAATTCACCCCTCCACTTT.

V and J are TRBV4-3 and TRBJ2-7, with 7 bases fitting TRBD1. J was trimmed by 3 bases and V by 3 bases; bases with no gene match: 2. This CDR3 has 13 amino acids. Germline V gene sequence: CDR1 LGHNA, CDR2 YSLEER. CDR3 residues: CASSQGQFYEQYF. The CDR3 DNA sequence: TGCGCCAGCAGCCAGGGACAGTTCTACGAGCAGTACTTC.

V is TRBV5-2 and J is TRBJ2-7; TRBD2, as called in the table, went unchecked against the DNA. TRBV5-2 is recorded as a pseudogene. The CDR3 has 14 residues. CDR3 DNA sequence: TGTGCCAGCAGCCAAGCGGGAGGCGAGAACGAGCAGCACTTC. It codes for CASSQAGGENEQHF.

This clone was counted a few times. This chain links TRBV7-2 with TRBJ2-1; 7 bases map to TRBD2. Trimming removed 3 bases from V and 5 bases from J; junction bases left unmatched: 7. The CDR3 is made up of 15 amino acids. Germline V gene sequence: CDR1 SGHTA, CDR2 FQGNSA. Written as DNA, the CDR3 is TGTGCCAGCAGCTTGGACGGGAGGAAAAACAATGAGCAGTTCTTC. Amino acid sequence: CASSLDGRKNNEQFF.